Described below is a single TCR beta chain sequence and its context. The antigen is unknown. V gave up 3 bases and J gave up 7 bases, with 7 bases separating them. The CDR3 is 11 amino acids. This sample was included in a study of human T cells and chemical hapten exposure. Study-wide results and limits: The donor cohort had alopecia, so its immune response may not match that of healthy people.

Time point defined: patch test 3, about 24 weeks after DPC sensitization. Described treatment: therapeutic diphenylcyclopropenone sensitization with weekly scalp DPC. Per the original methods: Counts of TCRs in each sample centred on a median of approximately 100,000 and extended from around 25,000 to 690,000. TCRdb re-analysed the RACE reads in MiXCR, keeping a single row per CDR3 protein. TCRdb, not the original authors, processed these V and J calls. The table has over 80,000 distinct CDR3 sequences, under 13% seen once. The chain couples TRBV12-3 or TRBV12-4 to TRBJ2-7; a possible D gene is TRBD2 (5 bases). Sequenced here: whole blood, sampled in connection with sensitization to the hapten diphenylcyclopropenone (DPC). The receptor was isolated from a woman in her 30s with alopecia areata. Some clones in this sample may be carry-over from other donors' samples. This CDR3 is CASSFKREQYF. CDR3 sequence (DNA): TGTGCCAGCAGTTTTAAGCGGGAGCAGTACTTC.